One sample yielded the 24 T cell receptor beta chains listed below, sequenced in a study of shared clonotypes between healthy human individuals. The data were produced by immunoSEQ multiplex PCR, yet TCRdb's version contains in-frame clones alone and is incomplete. This table has 2 million to 2.5 million clones, about 90% appearing once. Material: naive CD4+ T cells from PBMCs. The subset was: CD45RA+ positively selected. These receptor sequences come from a man between 18 and 29 years old in good health. Some clones in this sample may be carry-over from other donors' samples.

The chain employs TRBV4-1 and TRBJ1-2, with D uncertain. Germline CDR1 and CDR2: MGHRA and YSYEKL. Trimming took off 6 bases at V and 7 bases at J, with 21 bases between the two ends. This CDR3 spans 15 amino acids. CDR3 coding DNA: TGCGCCAGCAGTTTCGACCCGATTGGGAGTGTTGGCTACACCTTC. The encoded protein is CASSFDPIGSVGYTF.

The V gene is TRBV2, the J gene TRBJ2-4; D gene uncertain. The CDR3 sequence is 11 residues long. Trimming left V 4 bases short and J 11 bases short, with 9 bases between. CDR1 and CDR2 (germline): SNHLY, FYNNEI. The CDR3 bases are TGTGCCAGCAGTGTTAATATACTTCAGTACTTC. Protein: CASSVNILQYF.

A word on this clone: This same CDR3 is encoded by further DNA sequences in the sample. The rearrangement joins TRBV9 to TRBJ2-5; 7 positions match TRBD2. The ends lost 2 bases at V and 0 bases at J; junction bases unmatched: 1. This CDR3 region has 14 residues. Germline V gene lookup returns CDR1 SGDLS and CDR2 YYNGEE. This CDR3 reads CASSVGGYQETQYF. CDR3 in DNA: TGTGCCAGCAGCGTGGGGGGGTACCAAGAGACCCAGTACTTC.

V usage is TRBV18 and J usage is TRBJ2-1; no reliable D call. Germline V gene sequence: CDR1 KGHSH, CDR2 LQKENI. V lost 1 base, J lost 6 bases, and 7 bases lay in between. This CDR3 comprises 13 residues. DNA of the CDR3: TGTGCCAGCTCACCACTCGTCCTCAATGAGCAGTTCTTC. Its protein product is CASSPLVLNEQFF.

The chain recombines TRBV7-8 with TRBJ2-7, with a possible D match to TRBD2 (6 bases). CDR3 length: 16 amino acids. Germline loops: CDR1 SGHVS, CDR2 FQNEAQ. Trimming pared 3 bases from V and 2 bases from J, leaving 17 bases between. The CDR3 reads CASSLGTQAIPYEQYF. CDR3 sequence (DNA): TGTGCCAGCAGCTTGGGGACTCAGGCGATTCCCTACGAGCAGTACTTC.

The chain carries TRBV5-6 and TRBJ1-2; 10 nucleotides match TRBD1. Germline V gives CDR1 SGHDT, CDR2 YYEEEE. The CDR3 contains 14 residues. The ends lost 4 bases at V and 6 bases at J; junction bases unmatched: 6. CDR3 coding DNA: TGTGCCAGCAGCACTAGGACAGGGGGACATGGCTACACCTTC. Its protein is CASSTRTGGHGYTF.

The chain recombines TRBV25-1 with TRBJ2-1; TRBD2 matches 14 bases. The V segment lost 4 bases and the J segment 7 bases; nucleotides outside the gene matches: 12. Germline V CDR1 and CDR2: MGHDK, SYGVNS. This CDR3 region has 18 residues. CDR3 protein: CASSASPRTSGRPNEQFF. The CDR3 DNA is TGTGCCAGCAGTGCGAGTCCACGGACTAGCGGGAGGCCTAATGAGCAGTTCTTC.

Only one count was recorded for this clone. V and J are TRBV7-2 and TRBJ1-2; perhaps TRBD1 as D (6 bases). This CDR3 contains 15 residues. V was shortened by 4 bases and J by 4 bases, with 16 bases between the two germline ends. CDR1 is SGHTA and CDR2 is FQGNSA in the germline V gene. The DNA for the CDR3 is TGTGCCAGCAGCTGGGGACAAGCTCTCGCCTATGGCTACACCTTC. Amino acids: CASSWGQALAYGYTF. Filled out from reference TRBV7-2 and TRBJ1-2, the complete variable domain reads GAGVSQSPSNKVTEKGKDVELRCDPISGHTALYWYRQSLGQGLEFLIYFQGNSAPDKSGLPSDRFSAERTGGSVSTLTIQRTQQEDSAVYLCASSWGQALAYGYTFGSGTRLTVV.

The chain combines TRBV7-2 with TRBJ1-1; D is unclear. V was clipped by 3 bases and J by 3 bases, with 8 bases between them. CDR3 length: 13 amino acids. The germline gives CDR1 SGHTA, CDR2 FQGNSA. The CDR3 loop reads CASSFVEHTEAFF. DNA for the CDR3: TGTGCCAGCAGCTTCGTCGAACACACTGAAGCTTTCTTT.

The chain combines TRBV25-1 with TRBJ1-4; D is possibly TRBD1 (6 bases). The germline V gene encodes CDR1 MGHDK and CDR2 SYGVNS. V lost 8 bases to trimming and J lost 5 bases, with 24 bases between them. This CDR3 comprises 17 residues. CDR3: CASPGRGGGRPNEKLFF. CDR3 DNA: TGTGCCAGCCCCGGCAGGGGAGGGGGAAGACCCAATGAAAAACTGTTTTTT. Filled out from reference TRBV25-1 and TRBJ1-4, the complete variable domain reads EADIYQTPRYLVIGTGKKITLECSQTMGHDKMYWYQQDPGMELHLIHYSYGVNSTEKGDLSSESTVSRIRTEHFPLTLESARPSHTSQYLCASPGRGGGRPNEKLFFGSGTQLSVL.

The chain carries TRBV5-1 and TRBJ2-2, with TRBD2 identical over 11 bases. The ends lost 4 bases at V and 5 bases at J; junction bases unmatched: 4. Germline V lookup: CDR1 SGHRS, CDR2 YFSETQ. The CDR3 contains 15 residues. The DNA for the CDR3 is TGCGCCAGCAGCGGGGGACTAGCGGAGACCGGGGAGCTGTTTTTT. Translating it yields CASSGGLAETGELFF.

With regard to this clone: The sample contains more than one DNA sequence encoding this CDR3. The chain joins TRBV30 to TRBJ1-1; D not certain. CDR3 size: 12 residues. Trimming pared 0 bases from V and 1 base from J, leaving 3 bases between. From germline, CDR1 is GTSNPN and CDR2 SVGIG (reference sequence). CDR3 DNA sequence: TGTGCCTGGAGTGTGTCGAACACTGAAGCTTTCTTT. The encoded protein is CAWSVSNTEAFF.

In its sample, this clone was seen once. The gene calls are TRBV19 and TRBJ1-5; 9 nucleotides match TRBD1. CDR3 length equals 18 residues. Germline CDR1 LNHDA, CDR2 SQIVND (reference sequence). Trimming cost V 8 bases and J 1 base; bases outside gene matches: 15. The chain's CDR3 is CASPNPGQGSRSNQPQHF. DNA of the CDR3: TGTGCCAGTCCGAACCCGGGACAGGGCAGTCGAAGCAATCAGCCCCAGCATTTT.

V and J are TRBV28 and TRBJ2-1; the D gene is possibly TRBD1 (6 bases). V gave up 2 bases and J gave up 6 bases, with 8 bases separating them. Germline CDR1 and CDR2: MDHEN and SYDVKM. The CDR3 sequence is 13 residues long. DNA of the CDR3: TGTGCCAGCAGTTTAAGACAGGTCAATGAGCAGTTCTTC. Its translation is CASSLRQVNEQFF.

The genes are TRBV10-3 and TRBJ1-4; D might be TRBD1 (5 bases). CDR1 ENHRY and CDR2 SYGVKD come from the germline V gene. This CDR3 has 16 amino acids. The germline V and J ends were trimmed by 2 bases and 8 bases, with 18 bases remaining between them. CDR3 DNA: TGTGCCATCAGTGAGCCTCCGGGACCCCTGAGGGAAAAACTGTTTTTT. This gives the protein CAISEPPGPLREKLFF.

The J gene is TRBJ2-7, the V gene TRBV11-2, with unresolved D. The CDR3 runs to 10 residues. Looked up from germline, CDR1 is SGHAT and CDR2 is FQNNGV. The V gene lost 3 bases and the J gene lost 3 bases, with 0 bases spanning the gap. The CDR3 region has the DNA TGTGCCAGCAGCTTCTACGAGCAGTACTTC. Protein product: CASSFYEQYF.

The chain carries TRBV14 and TRBJ2-1; 7 nucleotides agree with TRBD1. CDR1 is SGHDN and CDR2 is FVKESK in the germline V gene. The CDR3 covers 15 residues. Trimming at V came to 1 base and at J to 9 bases, leaving 9 bases not matched to a gene. CDR3 in amino acids: CASSQGGTVIREQFF. The CDR3 nucleotides read TGTGCCAGCAGCCAAGGGGGGACAGTCATCCGTGAGCAGTTCTTC.

This CDR3 is CASTAGQGRPQETQYF. The DNA for the CDR3 is TGTGCCAGCACCGCCGGACAGGGACGTCCCCAAGAGACCCAGTACTTC. J is TRBJ2-5 and V is TRBV5-4; 8 nucleotides align to TRBD1. Germline V CDR1 and CDR2: SGHNT, YYREEE (reference sequence). The CDR3 is 16 amino acids. Trimming at V came to 6 bases and at J to 1 base, leaving 11 bases not matched to a gene.

On this clone: A junction end diverges from the germline sequence, so it may reflect a read error. V usage is TRBV5-1 and J usage is TRBJ2-7; D remains ambiguous. CDR1 is SGHRS and CDR2 is YFSETQ in the germline V gene. The CDR3 is 13 amino acids. CDR3 in amino acids: CASNSAPDGPWDF. The DNA for the CDR3 is TGCGCCAGCAACTCTGCCCCCGACGGTCCTTGGGACTTC.

V is TRBV7-8 and J is TRBJ2-1, with 10 bases aligning to TRBD2. The ends lost 5 bases at V and 6 bases at J; junction bases unmatched: 4. The CDR3 runs to 14 residues. Germline CDR1 SGHVS, CDR2 FQNEAQ. The CDR3 spells CASSALAGGNEQFF. CDR3 DNA: TGTGCCAGCAGCGCTTTAGCGGGAGGCAATGAGCAGTTCTTC.

This chain links TRBV27 with TRBJ2-3, with D possibly being TRBD1 (5 bases). The CDR3 extends over 14 amino acids. V lost 0 bases to trimming and J lost 6 bases, with 10 bases between them. The germline gives CDR1 MNHEY, CDR2 SMNVEV (reference sequence). CDR3 sequence: CASSLSQGGDTQYF. CDR3 nucleotides: TGTGCCAGCAGTTTATCGCAGGGTGGTGATACGCAGTATTTT.

V gene TRBV2 combines with J gene TRBJ2-1, with D perhaps TRBD1 (6 bases). Trimming took 7 bases from V and 1 from J, leaving 17 bases between them. Germline V gives CDR1 SNHLY, CDR2 FYNNEI. The CDR3 runs to 16 residues. Here the CDR3 reads CASTQFRTASYNEQFF. The CDR3 region has the DNA TGTGCCAGCACCCAGTTTAGGACAGCTTCCTACAATGAGCAGTTCTTC.

J is TRBJ2-2 and V is TRBV18; 14 bases match TRBD2. V gave up 6 bases and J gave up 5 bases; unmatched junction bases: 8. This CDR3 contains 17 residues. In germline, CDR1 is KGHSH, CDR2 LQKENI. In DNA form, the CDR3 reads TGTGCCAGCTCGCTGGGACTAGCGGGAGATCCTACCGGGGAGCTGTTTTTT. Amino acids: CASSLGLAGDPTGELFF.

Written as DNA, the CDR3 is TGTGCCAGTAAAGGGACGGGGAGGGGTGAGCAGTTCTTC. This encodes CASKGTGRGEQFF. The chain combines TRBV27 with TRBJ2-1; the match to TRBD2 covers 7 bases. J lost 9 bases, V lost 9 bases, and 11 bases had no gene match. Germline CDR1 reads MNHEY; CDR2 reads SMNVEV (reference sequence). The CDR3 runs 13 residues.